Sequencing of this TCR beta chain was carried out in a study of lymphopenia after photon versus proton radiotherapy. Trimming cost V 3 bases and J 0 bases, with 8 bases left between them. The CDR3 covers 15 residues. CDR1 and CDR2 (germline): SEHNR, FQNEAQ (reference sequence). Libraries were prepared by immunoSEQ multiplex PCR; TCRdb keeps only in-frame clonotypes and omits some of them. This sample has 89,000 or so clones, with approximately 82% found just once. The source is a man aged 55 to 70 with pancreatic cancer. Here the sequenced sample was peripheral blood, taken from a patient treated with proton-based radiotherapy. The gene calls are TRBV7-9 and TRBJ2-2; the D gene is possibly TRBD1 (6 bases). CDR3 in DNA: TGTGCCAGCAGCTTCGACAGGTCGAACACCGGGGAGCTGTTTTTT. Translating it yields CASSFDRSNTGELFF. Full variable domain (rest looked up from reference TRBV7-9 and TRBJ2-2): DTGVSQNPRHKITKRGQNVTFRCDPISEHNRLYWYRQTLGQGPEFLTYFQNEAQLEKSRLLSDRFSAERPKGSFSTLEIQRTEQGDSAMYLCASSFDRSNTGELFFGEGSRLTVL.